Below, one T cell receptor (beta chain) is given with its context. The antigen is not known. This entry comes from a study of T cells in tuberculosis. Overall study findings and caveats: Samples were chosen by availability of cryopreserved specimens.

This table comes from immunoSEQ multiplex PCR, and its TCRdb copy is limited to in-frame clones, with some not included. The sample includes over 25,000 clones, roughly 94% of them seen just once. As to time point: new active TB diagnosis, blood taken before or within 7 days of starting treatment. Deletions cut 0 bases from V and 0 bases from J, with 24 bases between. Germline CDR1 and CDR2: SGHVS and FQNEAQ. The CDR3 totals 21 residues. The material was PBMCs, obtained at tuberculosis diagnosis. The receptor comes from an adult with tuberculosis. Some clones in this sample may be carry-over from other donors' samples. The J gene is TRBJ1-3, the V gene TRBV7-8; D perhaps matches TRBD1 (5 bases). The CDR3 nucleotides read TGTGCCAGCAGCTTAGCTCCGGTACAGGTAGGCCCTTTTCTCTCTGGAAACACCATATATTTT. This gives the protein CASSLAPVQVGPFLSGNTIYF. Full variable domain (outside the CDR3, taken from reference TRBV7-8 and TRBJ1-3): GAGVSQSPRYKVAKRGQDVALRCDPISGHVSLFWYQQALGQGPEFLTYFQNEAQLDKSGLPSDRFFAERPEGSVSTLKIQRTQQEDSAVYLCASSLAPVQVGPFLSGNTIYFGEGSWLTVV.